The rows below give T cell receptor beta chains drawn from one sample of a study of blood T cell repertoires in COVID-19. Sequencing used immunoSEQ multiplex PCR; TCRdb keeps in-frame clones, though not all of them. The sample holds approximately 300,000 clones, about nine tenths seen once. Input material: peripheral blood. Every receptor here comes from a woman aged 50 to 65 who had recovered from COVID-19. CDR3s include the opening cysteine and the closing phenylalanine or tryptophan. The D gene is left open where the match is weak. Not every row has a clone size; where given, it reads once, few, many or a size class.

TRBV11-2	few	TRBJ2-3	TRBD2	TGTGCCAGCAGCCCCACCCGTCTGGGGGAGCGGGGGTCAGATACGCAGTATTTT	CASSPTRLGERGSDTQYF
TRBV29-1	-	TRBJ1-2	-	TGCAGCGTTGAAATTAAACAGATCTATGGCTACACCTTC	CSVEIKQIYGYTF
TRBV13	-	TRBJ1-2	TRBD1	TGTGCCAGCAGCTTAGAAACGGGACAGCGTTATGGCTACACCTTC	CASSLETGQRYGYTF
TRBV21-1	once	TRBJ2-3	-	TGTGCCAGCAGCAAACCCGTCCCGTTGGGGACAGGGGTGAGAGATACGCAGTATTTT	CASSKPVPLGTGVRDTQYF
TRBV30	-	TRBJ1-5	-	TGTGCCTGGAGTGTTGGGGGGATGGGCAATCAGCCCCAGCATTTT	CAWSVGGMGNQPQHF
TRBV5-4	-	TRBJ2-3	TRBD2	TGTGCCAGCAGCCCCGGACTAGCGGTTACAGATACGCAGTATTTT	CASSPGLAVTDTQYF
TRBV9	once	TRBJ2-5	-	TGTGCCAGCAGCTTGCAGGGGACAAAACAAGAGACCCAGTACTTC	CASSLQGTKQETQYF
TRBV18	few	TRBJ2-1	TRBD2	TGTGCCAGCTCACCTGGTTTTCCGGGAGGCGCCTACAATGAGCAGTTCTTC	CASSPGFPGGAYNEQFF
TRBV11-2	-	TRBJ1-1	TRBD1	TGTGCCAGCAGCTCGCCTCGACAGGGTCAAACTGAAGCTTTCTTT	CASSSPRQGQTEAFF
TRBV30	-	TRBJ1-1	-	TGTGCCTGGAGTCTCCAGGGTACTGAAGCTTTCTTT	CAWSLQGTEAFF
TRBV24-1	-	TRBJ2-2	-	TGTGCCACCAGTTTAGGCGGGGGCTATATGAACACCGGGGAGCTGTTTTTT	CATSLGGGYMNTGELFF
TRBV18	-	TRBJ2-1	-	TGTGCCAGCTCACCTTCTAGCCCCGGGAGCTCCTACAATGAGCAGTTCTTC	CASSPSSPGSSYNEQFF
TRBV4-3	-	TRBJ2-5	-	TGCGCCAGCAGCCCACCAGACCCGGCCCCAGGTAGCCAAGAGACCCAGTACTTC	CASSPPDPAPGSQETQYF
TRBV15	-	TRBJ2-7	-	TGTGCCACCAGCCCGCGGTACTCCTACGAGCAGTACTTC	CATSPRYSYEQYF
TRBV27	-	TRBJ2-7	-	TGTGCCAGCAGTTTCGGTACCTCCTACGAGCAGTACTTC	CASSFGTSYEQYF
TRBV7-9	-	TRBJ1-2	-	TGTGCCAGCACCAAAGGAGGTACAGGTCCGACCTCGAGGGGCTACACCTTC	CASTKGGTGPTSRGYTF
TRBV6-2/TRBV6-3	few	TRBJ2-2	TRBD2	TGTGCCAGCAGTTTGCCACTAGCGTCCGGGGAGCTGTTTTTT	CASSLPLASGELFF
TRBV6-5	-	TRBJ1-2	-	TGTGCCAGCAGCGCCGGGACACACTATGGCTACACCTTC	CASSAGTHYGYTF
TRBV29-1	-	TRBJ1-1	TRBD1	TGCAGCGCTAGGGACAGGGTAATGAACACTGAAGCTTTCTTT	CSARDRVMNTEAFF
TRBV6-5	few	TRBJ1-1	-	TGTGCCAGCAACCCAGGGACTATGAACACTGAAGCTTTCTTT	CASNPGTMNTEAFF